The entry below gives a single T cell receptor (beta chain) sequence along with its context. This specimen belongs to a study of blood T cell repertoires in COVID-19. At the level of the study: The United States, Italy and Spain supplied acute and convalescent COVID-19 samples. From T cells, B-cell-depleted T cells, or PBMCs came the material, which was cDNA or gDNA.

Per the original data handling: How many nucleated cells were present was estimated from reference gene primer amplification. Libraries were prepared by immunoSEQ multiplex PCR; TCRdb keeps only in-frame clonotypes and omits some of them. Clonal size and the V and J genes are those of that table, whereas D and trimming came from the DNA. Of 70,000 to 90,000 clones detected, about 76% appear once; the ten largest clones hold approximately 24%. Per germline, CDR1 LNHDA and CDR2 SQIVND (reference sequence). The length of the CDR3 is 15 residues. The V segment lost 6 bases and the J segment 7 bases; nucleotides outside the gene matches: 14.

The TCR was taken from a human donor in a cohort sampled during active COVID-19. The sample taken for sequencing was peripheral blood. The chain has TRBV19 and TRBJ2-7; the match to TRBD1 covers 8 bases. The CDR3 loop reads CASSDRAGQGWEQYF. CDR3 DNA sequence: TGTGCCAGTAGCGACCGGGCCGGACAGGGATGGGAGCAGTACTTC.